This TCR beta chain emerged from a study of Graves' ophthalmopathy and Graves' hyperthyroidism. Trimming cost V 5 bases and J 4 bases; bases outside gene matches: 8. The CDR3 totals 14 residues. Germline loops: CDR1 SGDLS, CDR2 YYNGEE. CDR3 regions of TCR beta were amplified from RNA transcripts. First-round RT-PCR with HTBI primers preceded a second-round multiplex PCR. TCRdb reanalysed the multiplex PCR reads using MiXCR and keeps one entry per CDR3 protein. The top ten clones hold 44% of a sample with 650,000 to 900,000 distinct CDR3 sequences, 40% of them seen once. The sequencing sample was made of peripheral blood. J is TRBJ2-5 and V is TRBV9; 7 bases align to TRBD1. This TCR was sampled from an adult man with Graves' ophthalmopathy. The CDR3 region is CASSPIDRAETQYF. DNA of the CDR3: TGTGCCAGCAGTCCCATCGACAGGGCAGAGACCCAGTACTTC.